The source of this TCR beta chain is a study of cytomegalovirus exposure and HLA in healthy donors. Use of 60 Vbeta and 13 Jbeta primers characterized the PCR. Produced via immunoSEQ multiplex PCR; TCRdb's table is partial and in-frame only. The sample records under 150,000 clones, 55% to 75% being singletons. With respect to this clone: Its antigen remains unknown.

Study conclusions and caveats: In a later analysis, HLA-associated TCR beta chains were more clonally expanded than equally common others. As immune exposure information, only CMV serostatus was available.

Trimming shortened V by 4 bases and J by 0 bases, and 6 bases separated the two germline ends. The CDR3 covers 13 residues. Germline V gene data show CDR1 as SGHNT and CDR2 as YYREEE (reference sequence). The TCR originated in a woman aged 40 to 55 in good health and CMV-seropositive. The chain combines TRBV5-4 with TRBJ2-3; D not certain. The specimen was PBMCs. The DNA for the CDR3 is TGTGCCAGCAGCCAACTGAGCACAGATACGCAGTATTTT. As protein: CASSQLSTDTQYF. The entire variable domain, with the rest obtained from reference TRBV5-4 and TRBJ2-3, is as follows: ETGVTQSPTHLIKTRGQQVTLRCSSQSGHNTVSWYQQALGQGPQFIFQYYREEENGRGNFPPRFSGLQFPNYSSELNVNALELDDSALYLCASSQLSTDTQYFGPGTRLTVL.